Presented here are 18 T cell receptor beta chains from one specimen sequenced in a study of quantifying T cell responses using KT2 cells. About the study: TCR alpha and beta constant-region primers primed reverse transcription of RNA.

The cDNA 3' end received a ligated oligonucleotide with a UMI. First-round PCR used about 4 cycles and beta primers RC1.1 and RC1.2 covering TRBC1 and TRBC2. TCRdb reanalysed the UMI-ligation and nested PCR reads using MiXCR and keeps one entry per CDR3 protein. The data show under 35,000 distinct CDR3 sequences, 10% seen once. The material sequenced was PBMCs spiked with cells of the T cell clone KT2. The receptor source for this set is a human donor.

This clonotype was detected ten times or more. This chain links TRBV20-1 with TRBJ1-1; D possibly corresponds to TRBD1 (6 bases). Germline V gene data show CDR1 as DFQATT and CDR2 as SNEGSKA (reference sequence). V dropped 6 bases and J dropped 4 bases, with 12 bases sitting between them. The CDR3 is 12 residues long. The CDR3 coding sequence is TGCAGTGCCGTATGGACAGCCACTGAAGCTTTCTTT. This translates into CSAVWTATEAFF.

This clonotype was detected ten times or more. J is TRBJ1-2 and V is TRBV7-6; D might be TRBD1 (6 bases). The V gene lost 5 bases and the J gene lost 6 bases, with 19 bases spanning the gap. Germline V lookup: CDR1 SGHVS, CDR2 FNYEAQ. There are 15 residues in the CDR3. The CDR3 loop is CASSPYWGGMDGYTF. The CDR3 DNA follows: TGTGCCAGCAGCCCCTATTGGGGGGGCATGGATGGCTACACCTTC.

This clonotype was recorded a few times. Here the CDR3 DNA reads TGTGCCAGCAGCCCTTATAGCGGGAGTCTCTACGAGCAGTACTTC. Translated: CASSPYSGSLYEQYF. V gene TRBV7-2 combines with J gene TRBJ2-7, with TRBD2 matching 9 bases. Germline assignment: CDR1 SGHTA and CDR2 FQGNSA. V lost 5 bases, J lost 3 bases, and 8 bases stayed unmatched. This CDR3 has 15 amino acids.

This clonotype was recorded at least ten times. The chain carries TRBV6-2 or TRBV6-3 and TRBJ2-7; D remains ambiguous. V gave up 3 bases and J gave up 7 bases, with 7 bases separating them. The CDR3 extends over 11 amino acids. From germline, CDR1 is MNHEY and CDR2 SVGEGT. CDR3 coding DNA: TGTGCCAGCAGTTATTCCTGGGAGCAGTACTTC. Protein product: CASSYSWEQYF.

This chain joins TRBV20-1 and TRBJ2-7; TRBD2 might be the D (6 bases). The CDR3 is made up of 14 amino acids. V lost 3 bases to trimming and J lost 0 bases, with 12 bases between them. Germline values: CDR1 DFQATT, CDR2 SNEGSKA (reference sequence). The CDR3 loop is CSASGGRNSYEQYF. The CDR3 DNA reads TGCAGTGCTAGTGGGGGGAGAAACTCCTACGAGCAGTACTTC.

This clonotype was counted between two and nine times. The V and J genes are TRBV19 and TRBJ2-7, with D perhaps TRBD2 (6 bases). The germline V gene encodes CDR1 LNHDA and CDR2 SQIVND (reference sequence). The ends were cut back, 3 bases at V and 3 bases at J, with 9 bases in the middle. The CDR3 length is 13 residues. CDR3 loop: CASSMRESYEQYF. CDR3 bases: TGTGCCAGTAGTATGCGGGAAAGCTACGAGCAGTACTTC.

This clonotype showed up just a few times. The chain uses TRBV6-5 and TRBJ1-1, with 7 bases aligning to TRBD1. Unmatched junction bases numbered 0, after V lost 4 bases and J lost 1 base. The CDR3 covers 13 residues. Per germline, CDR1 MNHEY and CDR2 SVGAGI. CDR3 sequence reads: CASSWTGNTEAFF. For the CDR3, the DNA is TGTGCCAGCAGTTGGACAGGGAACACTGAAGCTTTCTTT.

The sample holds many counts of this clonotype. The J gene is TRBJ2-1, the V gene TRBV12-3 or TRBV12-4, with TRBD2 matching 15 bases. There are 15 residues in the CDR3. V lost 6 bases and J lost 4; bases outside the gene matches: 1. The CDR3 sequence: CASSGLAGGYNEQFF. The CDR3 DNA follows: TGTGCCAGCAGCGGACTAGCGGGAGGGTACAATGAGCAGTTCTTC.

This clonotype was detected once. A read error may be the cause here, since a much bigger clone is one base away. The DNA is left out, because the CDR3 cannot be placed on it with certainty; the CDR3 is given as TCRdb lists it. V is TRBV19 and J is TRBJ1-1; no DNA check was done on the table's D call, TRBD1. Per germline, CDR1 LNHDA and CDR2 SQIVND (reference sequence). From its first to its last residue, the CDR3 has 19 amino acids. The CDR3 region is CASRTTGIAEAFFGQVAFF.

This clonotype came up once. The rearrangement uses TRBV3-1 and TRBJ2-7, with 9 positions matching TRBD2. The CDR3 has 16 residues. Germline lookup yields CDR1 LGHDT and CDR2 YNNKEL (reference sequence). V was pared by 1 base and J by 1 base, with 5 bases of the junction left unmatched. The CDR3 region has the DNA TGTGCCAGCAGCCAAGGGCGGGGGGGAGGATCCTACGAGCAGTACTTC. Its translation: CASSQGRGGGSYEQYF.

This clonotype was detected a few times. The chain uses TRBV20-1 and TRBJ1-1, with a tentative D call TRBD1 (6 bases). The germline V and J ends were trimmed by 5 bases and 1 base, with 17 bases remaining between them. The CDR3 extends over 15 amino acids. Germline V gene data show CDR1 as DFQATT and CDR2 as SNEGSKA (reference sequence). Here the CDR3 reads CSAGAPTGANTEAFF. The CDR3 DNA sequence: TGCAGTGCTGGGGCCCCGACAGGAGCGAACACTGAAGCTTTCTTT.

V gene TRBV2 combines with J gene TRBJ1-4, with D tentatively TRBD1 (6 bases). Trimming took 5 bases from V and 5 from J, leaving 15 bases between them. CDR1 and CDR2 (germline): SNHLY, FYNNEI. The CDR3 spans 15 residues. The CDR3 sequence: CASSQSRTGNEKLFF. DNA of the CDR3: TGTGCCAGCAGTCAGTCCCGAACAGGGAATGAAAAACTGTTTTTT.

This clonotype has a handful of counts. The chain joins TRBV19 to TRBJ2-1; D perhaps matches TRBD2 (6 bases). The V gene lost 6 bases and the J gene lost 10 bases, with 10 bases spanning the gap. The CDR3 length is 11 residues. Germline CDR1 and CDR2: LNHDA and SQIVND (reference sequence). CDR3 DNA sequence: TGTGCCAGTAGGGAGGGCGTAGAGCAGTTCTTC. Translating gives CASREGVEQFF.

This clonotype was recorded a few times. The rearrangement links TRBV5-1 to TRBJ2-3; D is possibly TRBD1 (5 bases). V lost 1 base and J lost 4, with 16 bases in between. Germline-derived CDR1 and CDR2 are SGHRS and YFSETQ. The CDR3 has 16 amino acids. The CDR3 loop reads CASSLTQGQRADTQYF. CDR3 DNA: TGCGCCAGCAGCTTGACCCAGGGCCAGCGCGCAGATACGCAGTATTTT.

This clonotype was seen at least ten times. V is TRBV29-1 and J is TRBJ2-7; tentatively, D is TRBD2 (7 bases). Between the trimmed V and J ends, which lost 6 bases and 4 bases, there was a span of 13 bases. Germline values: CDR1 SQVTM, CDR2 ANQGSEA. This CDR3 is built from 12 residues. The CDR3 spells CSVLRGRYEQYF. Here the CDR3 DNA reads TGCAGCGTCCTGCGGGGGCGGTACGAGCAGTACTTC.

This clonotype was detected only a few times. The J gene is TRBJ1-6, the V gene TRBV9; unclear D gene. V was pared by 0 bases and J by 10 bases, with 8 bases between. The CDR3 sequence is 13 residues long. Germline V gene lookup returns CDR1 SGDLS and CDR2 YYNGEE. The chain's CDR3 is CASSVGERSPLHF. CDR3 sequence (DNA): TGTGCCAGCAGCGTAGGGGAACGATCACCCCTCCACTTT.

There are a few counts of this clonotype. The junction departs from the called germline gene at one end, perhaps through a read error. Here the CDR3 reads CVSKEAEGSTDTQYF. The CDR3 DNA follows: TGTGTCAGCAAGGAAGCGGAGGGAAGCACAGATACGCAGTATTTT. The chain joins TRBV2 to TRBJ2-3; a possible D gene is TRBD2 (6 bases). The CDR3 length is 15 residues. Per the germline V gene, CDR1 is SNHLY and CDR2 is FYNNEI.

This chain connects TRBV7-2 to TRBJ2-3; 9 nucleotides match TRBD2. Germline assignment: CDR1 SGHTA and CDR2 FQGNSA. This CDR3 comprises 16 residues. After removal of 4 bases from V and 4 bases from J, the junction contained 9 bases not matched to a gene. Written as DNA, the CDR3 is TGTGCCAGCAGCTCCCCGAGGGGCGGGGGGGCAGATACGCAGTATTTT. Its protein product is CASSSPRGGGADTQYF.